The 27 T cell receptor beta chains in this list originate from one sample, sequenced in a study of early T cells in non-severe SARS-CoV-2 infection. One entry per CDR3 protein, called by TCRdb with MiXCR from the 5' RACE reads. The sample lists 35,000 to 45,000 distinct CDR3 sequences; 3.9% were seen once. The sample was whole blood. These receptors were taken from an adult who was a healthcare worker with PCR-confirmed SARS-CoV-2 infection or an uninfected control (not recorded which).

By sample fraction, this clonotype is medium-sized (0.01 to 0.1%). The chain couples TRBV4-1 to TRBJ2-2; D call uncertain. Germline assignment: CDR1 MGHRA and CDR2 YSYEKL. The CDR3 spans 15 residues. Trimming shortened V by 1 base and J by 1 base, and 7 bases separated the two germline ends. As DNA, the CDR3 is TGCGCCAGCAGCCAAGTGGCCGGGAACACCGGGGAGCTGTTTTTT. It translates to CASSQVAGNTGELFF.

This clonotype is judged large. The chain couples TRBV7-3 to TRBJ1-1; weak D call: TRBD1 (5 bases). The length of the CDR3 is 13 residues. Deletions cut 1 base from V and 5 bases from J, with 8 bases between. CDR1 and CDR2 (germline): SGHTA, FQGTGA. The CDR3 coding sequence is TGTGCCAGCAGCTTAATTGGGGGAACTGAAGCTTTCTTT. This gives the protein CASSLIGGTEAFF.

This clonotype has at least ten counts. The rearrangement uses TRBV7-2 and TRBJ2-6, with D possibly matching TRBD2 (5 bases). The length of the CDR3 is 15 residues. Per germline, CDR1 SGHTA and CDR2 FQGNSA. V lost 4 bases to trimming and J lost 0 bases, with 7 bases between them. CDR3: CASSSRDSGANVLTF. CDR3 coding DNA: TGTGCCAGCAGCTCCCGGGACTCTGGGGCCAACGTCCTGACTTTC.

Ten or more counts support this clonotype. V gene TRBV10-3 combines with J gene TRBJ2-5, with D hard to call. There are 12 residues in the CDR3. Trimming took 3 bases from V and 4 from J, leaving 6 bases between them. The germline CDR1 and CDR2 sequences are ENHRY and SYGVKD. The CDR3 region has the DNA TGTGCCATCAGTGATTCGAGAGAGACCCAGTACTTC. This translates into CAISDSRETQYF.

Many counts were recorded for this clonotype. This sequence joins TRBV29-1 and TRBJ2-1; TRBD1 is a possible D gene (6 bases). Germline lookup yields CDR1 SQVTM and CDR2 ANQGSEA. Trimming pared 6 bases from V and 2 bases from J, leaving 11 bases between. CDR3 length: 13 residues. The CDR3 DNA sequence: TGCAGCGTGTTAGGGGGTCCCTACAATGAGCAGTTCTTC. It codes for CSVLGGPYNEQFF.

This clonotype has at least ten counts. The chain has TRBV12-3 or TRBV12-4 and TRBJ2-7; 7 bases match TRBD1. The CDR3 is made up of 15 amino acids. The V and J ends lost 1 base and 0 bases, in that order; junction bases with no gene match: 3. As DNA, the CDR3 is TGTGCCAGCAGTTTAGACAGGGGAGACTCCTACGAGCAGTACTTC. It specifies CASSLDRGDSYEQYF.

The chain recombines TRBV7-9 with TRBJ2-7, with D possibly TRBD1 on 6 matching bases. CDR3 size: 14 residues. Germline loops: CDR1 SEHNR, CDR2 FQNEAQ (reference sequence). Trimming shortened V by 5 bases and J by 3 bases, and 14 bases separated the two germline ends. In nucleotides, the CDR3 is TGTGCCAGCAGCCACAATTTAGGGGGCTACGAGCAGTACTTC. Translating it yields CASSHNLGGYEQYF.

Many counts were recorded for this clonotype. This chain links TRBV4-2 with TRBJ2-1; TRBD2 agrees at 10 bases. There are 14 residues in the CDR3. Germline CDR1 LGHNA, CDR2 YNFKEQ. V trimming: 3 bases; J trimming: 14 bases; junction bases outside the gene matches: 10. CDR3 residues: CASSQRLAGGREFF. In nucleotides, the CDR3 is TGTGCCAGCAGCCAGAGACTAGCGGGTGGTAGGGAGTTCTTC.

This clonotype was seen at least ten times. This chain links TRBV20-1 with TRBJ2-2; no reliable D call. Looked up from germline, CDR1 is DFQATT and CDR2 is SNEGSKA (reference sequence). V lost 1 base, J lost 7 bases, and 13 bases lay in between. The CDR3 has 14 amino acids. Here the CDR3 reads CSARGVPGDGELFF. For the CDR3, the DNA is TGCAGTGCTAGAGGGGTCCCAGGCGACGGGGAGCTGTTTTTT.

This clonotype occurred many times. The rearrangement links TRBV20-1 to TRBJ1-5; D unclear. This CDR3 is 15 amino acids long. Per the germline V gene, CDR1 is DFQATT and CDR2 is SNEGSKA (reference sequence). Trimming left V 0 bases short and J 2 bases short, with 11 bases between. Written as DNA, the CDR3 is TGCAGTGCTAGAGATCGGGGTACGGGCAATCAGCCCCAGCATTTT. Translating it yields CSARDRGTGNQPQHF.

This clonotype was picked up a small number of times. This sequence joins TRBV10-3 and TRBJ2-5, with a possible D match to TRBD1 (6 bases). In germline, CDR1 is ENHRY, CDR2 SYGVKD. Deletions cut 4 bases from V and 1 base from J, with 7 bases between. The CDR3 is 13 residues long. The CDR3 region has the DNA TGTGCCATCAGTGGGACAGCCCAAGAGACCCAGTACTTC. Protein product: CAISGTAQETQYF.

The CDR3 loop is CSVHGRELEAFF. The CDR3 DNA reads as TGCAGCGTTCACGGCCGCGAGCTAGAAGCTTTCTTT. The V and J genes are TRBV29-1 and TRBJ1-1, with D uncertain. CDR1 and CDR2 (germline): SQVTM, ANQGSEA. The V and J ends lost 5 bases and 8 bases respectively, with 15 bases between them. This CDR3 contains 12 residues.

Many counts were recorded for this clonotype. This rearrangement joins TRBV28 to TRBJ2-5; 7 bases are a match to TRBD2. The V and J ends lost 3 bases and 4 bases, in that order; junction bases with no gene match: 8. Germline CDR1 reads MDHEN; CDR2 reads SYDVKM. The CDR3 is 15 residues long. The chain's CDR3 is CASSFVAGEGETQYF. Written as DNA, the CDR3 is TGTGCCAGCAGTTTCGTTGCGGGAGAAGGAGAGACCCAGTACTTC.

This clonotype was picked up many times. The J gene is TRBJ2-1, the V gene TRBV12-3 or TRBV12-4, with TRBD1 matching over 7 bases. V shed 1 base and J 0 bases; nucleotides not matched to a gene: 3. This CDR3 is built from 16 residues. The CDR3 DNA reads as TGTGCCAGCAGTTTAGTACAGGGGCGCTCCTACAATGAGCAGTTCTTC. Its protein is CASSLVQGRSYNEQFF.

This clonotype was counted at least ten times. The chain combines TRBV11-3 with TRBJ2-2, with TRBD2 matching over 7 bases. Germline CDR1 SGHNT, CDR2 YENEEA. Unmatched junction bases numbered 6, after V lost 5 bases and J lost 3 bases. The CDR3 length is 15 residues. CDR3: CASSHEREYTGELFF. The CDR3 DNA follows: TGTGCCAGCAGCCACGAGCGGGAATACACCGGGGAGCTGTTTTTT.

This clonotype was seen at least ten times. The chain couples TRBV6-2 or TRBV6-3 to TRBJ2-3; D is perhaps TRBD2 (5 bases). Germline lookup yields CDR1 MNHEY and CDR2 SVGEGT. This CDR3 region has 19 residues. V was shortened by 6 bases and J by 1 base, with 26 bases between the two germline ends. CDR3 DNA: TGTGCCAGCAGCCTACCACTTACTATGGGCTGGAGGCGCACAGATACGCAGTATTTT. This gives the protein CASSLPLTMGWRRTDTQYF.

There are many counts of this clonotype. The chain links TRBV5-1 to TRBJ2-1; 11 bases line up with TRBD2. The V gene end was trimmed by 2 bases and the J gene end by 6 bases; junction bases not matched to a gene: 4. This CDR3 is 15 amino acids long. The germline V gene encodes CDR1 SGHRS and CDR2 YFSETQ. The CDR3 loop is CASSLETSGANEQFF. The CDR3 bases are TGCGCCAGCAGCTTAGAGACTAGCGGGGCCAATGAGCAGTTCTTC. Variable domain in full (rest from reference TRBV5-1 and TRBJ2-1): KAGVTQTPRYLIKTRGQQVTLSCSPISGHRSVSWYQQTPGQGLQFLFEYFSETQRNKGNFPGRFSGRQFSNSRSEMNVSTLELGDSALYLCASSLETSGANEQFFGPGTRLTVL.

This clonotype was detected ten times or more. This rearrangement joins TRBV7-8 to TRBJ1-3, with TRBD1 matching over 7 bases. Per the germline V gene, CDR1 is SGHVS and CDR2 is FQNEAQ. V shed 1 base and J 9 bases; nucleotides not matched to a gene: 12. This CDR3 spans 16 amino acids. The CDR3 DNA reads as TGTGCCAGCAGCTTAGGCGAACAGGGGCTCAGCGGCACCATATATTTT. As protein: CASSLGEQGLSGTIYF.

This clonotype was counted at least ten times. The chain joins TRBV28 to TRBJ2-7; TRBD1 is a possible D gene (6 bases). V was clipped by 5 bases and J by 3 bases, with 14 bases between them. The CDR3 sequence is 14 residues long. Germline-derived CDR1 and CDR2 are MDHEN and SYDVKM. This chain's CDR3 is CASSQGQPNYEQYF. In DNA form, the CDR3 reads TGTGCCAGCAGTCAAGGACAGCCGAACTACGAGCAGTACTTC.

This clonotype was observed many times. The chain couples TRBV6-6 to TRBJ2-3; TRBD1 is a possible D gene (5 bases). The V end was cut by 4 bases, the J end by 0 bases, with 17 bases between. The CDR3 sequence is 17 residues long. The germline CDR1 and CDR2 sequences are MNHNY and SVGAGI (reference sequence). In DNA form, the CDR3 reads TGTGCCAGCAGTTTACCCAGGGAAATCACTAGCACAGATACGCAGTATTTT. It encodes CASSLPREITSTDTQYF.

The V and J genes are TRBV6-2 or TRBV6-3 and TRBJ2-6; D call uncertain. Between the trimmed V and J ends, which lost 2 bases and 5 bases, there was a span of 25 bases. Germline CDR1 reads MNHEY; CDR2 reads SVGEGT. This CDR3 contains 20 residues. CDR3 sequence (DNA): TGTGCCAGCAGTTACGACCACGAAAGTTTTAGAAGCTCGAGGGCCAACGTCCTGACTTTC. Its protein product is CASSYDHESFRSSRANVLTF.

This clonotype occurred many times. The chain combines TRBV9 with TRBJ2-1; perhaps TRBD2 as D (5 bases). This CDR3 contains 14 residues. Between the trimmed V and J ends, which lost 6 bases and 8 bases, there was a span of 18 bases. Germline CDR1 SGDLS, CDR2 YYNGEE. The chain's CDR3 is CASTVGPGSDEQFF. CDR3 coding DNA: TGTGCCAGCACCGTGGGCCCGGGAAGCGATGAGCAGTTCTTC.

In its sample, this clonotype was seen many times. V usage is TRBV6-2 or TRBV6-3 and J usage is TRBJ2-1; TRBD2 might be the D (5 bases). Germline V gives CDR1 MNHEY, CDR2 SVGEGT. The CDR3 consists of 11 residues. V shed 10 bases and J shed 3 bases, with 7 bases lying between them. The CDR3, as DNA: TGTGCCATCCGGGACTACAATGAGCAGTTCTTC. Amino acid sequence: CAIRDYNEQFF.

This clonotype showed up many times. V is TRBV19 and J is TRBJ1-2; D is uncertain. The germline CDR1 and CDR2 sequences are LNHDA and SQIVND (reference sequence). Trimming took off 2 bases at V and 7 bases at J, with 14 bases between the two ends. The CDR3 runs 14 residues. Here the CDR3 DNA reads TGTGCCAGTAGTATAAAGCGGCCCACTCCTGGCTACACCTTC. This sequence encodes CASSIKRPTPGYTF.

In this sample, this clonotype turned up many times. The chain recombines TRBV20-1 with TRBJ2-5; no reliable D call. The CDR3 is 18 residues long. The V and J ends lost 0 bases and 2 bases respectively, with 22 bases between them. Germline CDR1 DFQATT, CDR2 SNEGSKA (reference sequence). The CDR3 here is CSARDSDPGAVRQETQYF. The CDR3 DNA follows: TGCAGTGCTAGAGATTCCGACCCCGGAGCTGTCAGACAAGAGACCCAGTACTTC.

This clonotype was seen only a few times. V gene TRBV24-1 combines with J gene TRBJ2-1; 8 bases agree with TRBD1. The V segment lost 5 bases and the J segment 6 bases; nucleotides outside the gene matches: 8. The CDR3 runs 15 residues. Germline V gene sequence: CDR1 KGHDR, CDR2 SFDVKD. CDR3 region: CATSGGQGGTNEQFF. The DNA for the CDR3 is TGTGCCACCAGTGGCGGACAGGGTGGAACCAATGAGCAGTTCTTC.

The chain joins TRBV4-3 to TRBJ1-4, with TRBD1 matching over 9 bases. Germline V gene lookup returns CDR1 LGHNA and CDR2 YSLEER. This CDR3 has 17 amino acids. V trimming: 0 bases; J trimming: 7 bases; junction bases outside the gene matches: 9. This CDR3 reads CASSQDGAGQGFEKLFF. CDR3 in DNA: TGCGCCAGCAGCCAAGATGGTGCGGGACAGGGATTTGAAAAACTGTTTTTT.